The text below deals with one T cell receptor (beta chain). An end of the junction differs from the germline gene, which may be a read error. The sample comes from a study of blood T cell repertoires in COVID-19. As for the study in general: There were acute and convalescent COVID-19 samples, and they came from the United States, Italy and Spain. T cells, B-cell-depleted T cells, or PBMCs provided the cDNA or gDNA that served as material.

In the original workflow: Amplification of reference gene primers provided the estimated nucleated cell counts. Using immunoSEQ multiplex PCR, the repertoire was profiled, and TCRdb retains in-frame clones only, with some absent. That table furnishes V, J and clone size, whereas the DNA furnished D and trimming. The sample yields 300,000 to 400,000 clones, roughly 86% seen once. The CDR3 contains 11 residues. Per germline, CDR1 SGHNT and CDR2 YENEEA. The specimen was peripheral blood. The source is a human donor in a cohort sampled during active COVID-19. J is TRBJ2-6 and V is TRBV11-3; weak D call: TRBD1 (5 bases). CDR3 amino acids: CASRPTAKPSF. In nucleotides, the CDR3 is TGTGCCAGCAGGCCGACAGCTAAACCATCTTTC.